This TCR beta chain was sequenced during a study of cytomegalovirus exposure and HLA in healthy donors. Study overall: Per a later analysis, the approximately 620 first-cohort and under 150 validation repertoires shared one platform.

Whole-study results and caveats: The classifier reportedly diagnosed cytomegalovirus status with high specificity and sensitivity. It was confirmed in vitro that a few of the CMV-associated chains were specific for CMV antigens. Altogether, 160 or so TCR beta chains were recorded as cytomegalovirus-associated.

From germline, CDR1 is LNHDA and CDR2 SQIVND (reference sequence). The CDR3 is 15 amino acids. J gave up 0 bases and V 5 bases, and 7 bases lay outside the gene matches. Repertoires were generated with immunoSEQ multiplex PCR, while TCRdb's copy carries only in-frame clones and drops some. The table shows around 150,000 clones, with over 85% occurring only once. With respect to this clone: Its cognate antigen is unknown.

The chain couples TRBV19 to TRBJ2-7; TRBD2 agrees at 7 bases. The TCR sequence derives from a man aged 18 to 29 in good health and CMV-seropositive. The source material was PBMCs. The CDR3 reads CASSYSGQFSYEQYF. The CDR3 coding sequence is TGTGCCAGTAGTTATAGCGGGCAATTCTCCTACGAGCAGTACTTC.